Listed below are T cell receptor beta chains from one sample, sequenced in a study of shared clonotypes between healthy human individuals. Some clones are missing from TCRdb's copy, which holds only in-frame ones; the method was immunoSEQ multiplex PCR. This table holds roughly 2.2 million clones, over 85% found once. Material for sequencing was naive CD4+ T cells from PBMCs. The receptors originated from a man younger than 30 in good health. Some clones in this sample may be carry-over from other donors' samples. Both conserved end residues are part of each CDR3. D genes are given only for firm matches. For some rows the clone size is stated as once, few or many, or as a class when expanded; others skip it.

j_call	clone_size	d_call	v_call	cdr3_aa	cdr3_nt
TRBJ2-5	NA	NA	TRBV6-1	CASSAAQQETQYF	TGTGCCAGCAGTGCGGCCCAACAAGAGACCCAGTACTTC
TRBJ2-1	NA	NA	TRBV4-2	CASSRELDNEQFF	TGTGCCAGCAGCCGTGAGTTAGACAATGAGCAGTTCTTC
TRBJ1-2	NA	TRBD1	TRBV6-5	CASRLGTGGAGYTF	TGTGCCAGCAGATTAGGGACAGGGGGCGCCGGCTACACCTTC
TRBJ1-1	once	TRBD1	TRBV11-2	CASSLDGDRGSTEAFF	TGTGCCAGCAGCTTAGATGGGGACAGGGGAAGCACTGAAGCTTTCTTT
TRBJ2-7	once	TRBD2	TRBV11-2	CASSQTRGGSAYSYEQYF	TGTGCCAGCAGCCAAACGCGGGGGGGTTCGGCCTATAGCTACGAGCAGTACTTC
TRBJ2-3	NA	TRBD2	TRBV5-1	CASSWGLAGGKDTQYF	TGCGCCAGCAGCTGGGGACTAGCGGGAGGAAAAGATACGCAGTATTTT
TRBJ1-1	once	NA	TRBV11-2	CASSLDVRGFMNTEAFF	TGTGCCAGCAGCTTAGATGTCAGGGGTTTCATGAACACTGAAGCTTTCTTT
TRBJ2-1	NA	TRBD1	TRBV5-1	CASSRPGTGGSEQFF	TGCGCCAGCAGCAGACCCGGGACAGGGGGAAGCGAGCAGTTCTTC
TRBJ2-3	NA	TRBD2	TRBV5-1	CASSLPLAGGSTDTQYF	TGCGCCAGCAGCTTACCACTAGCGGGAGGCTCTACAGATACGCAGTATTTT
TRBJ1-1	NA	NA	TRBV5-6	CASSLGGFGTSGTEAFF	TGTGCCAGCAGCTTGGGCGGTTTCGGGACAAGTGGCACTGAAGCTTTCTTT
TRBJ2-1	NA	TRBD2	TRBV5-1	CASSLPGTSGYNEQFF	TGCGCCAGCAGCTTGCCCGGGACTAGCGGCTACAATGAGCAGTTCTTC
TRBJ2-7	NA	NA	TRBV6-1	CASSEVWDLTVDRPLYEQYF	TGTGCCAGCAGTGAAGTTTGGGACCTAACTGTGGATCGTCCCCTCTACGAGCAGTACTTC
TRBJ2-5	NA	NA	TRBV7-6	CASRHLTEFQETQYF	TGTGCCAGCAGACATTTGACAGAATTCCAAGAGACCCAGTACTTC
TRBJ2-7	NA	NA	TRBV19	CASSTRGGQLYEQYF	TGTGCCAGTAGTACCCGAGGCGGGCAGCTCTACGAGCAGTACTTC
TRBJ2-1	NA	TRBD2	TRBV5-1	CASSPTGLAGGVEQFF	TGCGCCAGCAGCCCGACGGGACTAGCGGGAGGTGTTGAGCAGTTCTTC
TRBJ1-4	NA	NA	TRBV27	CASSPRTRRSEKLFF	TGTGCCAGCAGTCCGCGGACAAGACGGAGTGAAAAACTGTTTTTT
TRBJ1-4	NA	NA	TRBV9	CASSVGRREKLFF	TGTGCCAGCAGCGTGGGACGGCGCGAAAAACTGTTTTTT
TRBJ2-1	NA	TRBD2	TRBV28	CASRPPGTRYNEQFF	TGTGCCAGCAGGCCCCCCGGGACTAGGTACAATGAGCAGTTCTTC
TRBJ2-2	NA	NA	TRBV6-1	CASSEGGKGRTGELFF	TGTGCCAGCAGTGAAGGAGGGAAGGGCCGGACCGGGGAGCTGTTTTTT
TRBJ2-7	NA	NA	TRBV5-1	CASSLSGVSREQYF	TGCGCCAGCAGCTTGAGTGGAGTGAGTAGAGAGCAGTACTTC
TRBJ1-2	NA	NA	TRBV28	CASTIRGLYGYTF	TGTGCCAGCACCATTCGGGGCCTCTATGGCTACACCTTC
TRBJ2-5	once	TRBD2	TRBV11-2	CASSLPLAGGETQYF	TGTGCCAGCAGCTTACCACTAGCGGGCGGGGAGACCCAGTACTTC
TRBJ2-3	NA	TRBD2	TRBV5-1	CASSLFGLAGLDTQYF	TGCGCCAGCAGCCTATTCGGACTAGCGGGACTAGATACGCAGTATTTT
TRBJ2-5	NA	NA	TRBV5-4	CASSKPGPEQEQYF	TGTGCCAGCAGCAAGCCGGGACCCGAACAGGAGCAGTACTTC
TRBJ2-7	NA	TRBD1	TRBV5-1	CASSLADYRGRDEQYF	TGCGCCAGCAGCTTGGCGGATTACAGGGGACGAGACGAGCAGTACTTC
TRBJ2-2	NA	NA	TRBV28	CASSLYKLKNTGELFF	TGTGCCAGCAGTTTATATAAACTAAAAAACACCGGGGAGCTGTTTTTT
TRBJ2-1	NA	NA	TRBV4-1	CASSHSRRGVSYNEQFF	TGCGCCAGCAGCCACTCGAGGCGGGGAGTGTCCTACAATGAGCAGTTCTTC
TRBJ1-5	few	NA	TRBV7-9	CASSLGGPRQPQHF	TGTGCCAGCAGCTTAGGCGGTCCTCGGCAGCCCCAGCATTTT
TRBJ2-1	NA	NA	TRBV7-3	CASSPVADSYNEQFF	TGTGCCAGCAGCCCAGTAGCGGACTCCTACAATGAGCAGTTCTTC
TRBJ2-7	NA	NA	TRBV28	CASSPVGGLYEQYF	TGTGCCAGCAGTCCAGTGGGGGGCTTATACGAGCAGTACTTC
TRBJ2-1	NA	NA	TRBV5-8	CASGGSMGYNEQFF	TGTGCCAGCGGTGGTAGCATGGGCTACAATGAGCAGTTCTTC
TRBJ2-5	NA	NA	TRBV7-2	CASSPRRGLRETQYF	TGTGCCAGCAGCCCGCGGAGGGGGCTACGGGAGACCCAGTACTTC
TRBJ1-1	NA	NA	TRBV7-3	CASSLGADRAFF	TGTGCCAGCAGCTTAGGGGCGGACCGGGCTTTCTTT
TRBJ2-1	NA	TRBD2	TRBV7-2	CASSLFRGSWNEQFF	TGTGCCAGCAGCTTATTCCGCGGGAGTTGGAATGAGCAGTTCTTC
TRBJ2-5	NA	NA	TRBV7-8	CASSPTLSGRPRETQYF	TGTGCCAGCAGCCCGACGTTGAGTGGGAGGCCTCGAGAGACCCAGTACTTC
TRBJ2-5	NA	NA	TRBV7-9	CASSLSETQYF	TGTGCCAGCAGCTTGAGTGAGACCCAGTACTTC
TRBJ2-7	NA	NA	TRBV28	CASSLSFGGGVSYEQYF	TGTGCCAGCAGTTTAAGTTTCGGGGGAGGTGTGTCCTACGAGCAGTACTTC
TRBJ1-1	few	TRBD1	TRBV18	CASSDSTGGMTEAFF	TGTGCCAGCTCAGACTCCACAGGGGGCATGACCGAAGCTTTCTTT
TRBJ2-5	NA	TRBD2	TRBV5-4	CASSGGLAGNKETQYF	TGTGCCAGCAGCGGAGGACTAGCGGGTAACAAAGAGACCCAGTACTTC
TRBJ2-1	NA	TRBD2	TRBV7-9	CASSFLRVRDYHPNEQFF	TGTGCCAGCAGCTTCCTCCGGGTGAGGGACTATCACCCCAATGAGCAGTTCTTC
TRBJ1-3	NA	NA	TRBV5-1	CASSLGNLGVGNTIYF	TGCGCCAGCAGCTTGGGGAACTTGGGGGTCGGAAACACCATATATTTT
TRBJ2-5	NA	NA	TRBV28	CASERGVEETQYF	TGTGCCAGCGAGAGAGGGGTAGAGGAGACCCAGTACTTC
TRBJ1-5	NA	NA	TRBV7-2	CASSNPQGYQHF	TGTGCCAGCAGCAATCCACAGGGTTACCAGCATTTT
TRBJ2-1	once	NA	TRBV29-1	CSVERTYNEQFF	TGCAGCGTTGAAAGAACCTACAATGAGCAGTTCTTC
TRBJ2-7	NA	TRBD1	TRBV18	CASSPIDRGEYEQYF	TGTGCCAGCTCACCCATAGACAGGGGCGAATACGAGCAGTACTTC
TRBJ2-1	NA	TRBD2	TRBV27	CASTGVASGSSYNEQFF	TGTGCCAGCACTGGGGTGGCTAGCGGTAGCTCCTACAATGAGCAGTTCTTC
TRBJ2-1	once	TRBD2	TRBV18	CASSLAGSSYNEQFF	TGTGCCAGCTCTCTAGCGGGGAGCTCCTACAATGAGCAGTTCTTC